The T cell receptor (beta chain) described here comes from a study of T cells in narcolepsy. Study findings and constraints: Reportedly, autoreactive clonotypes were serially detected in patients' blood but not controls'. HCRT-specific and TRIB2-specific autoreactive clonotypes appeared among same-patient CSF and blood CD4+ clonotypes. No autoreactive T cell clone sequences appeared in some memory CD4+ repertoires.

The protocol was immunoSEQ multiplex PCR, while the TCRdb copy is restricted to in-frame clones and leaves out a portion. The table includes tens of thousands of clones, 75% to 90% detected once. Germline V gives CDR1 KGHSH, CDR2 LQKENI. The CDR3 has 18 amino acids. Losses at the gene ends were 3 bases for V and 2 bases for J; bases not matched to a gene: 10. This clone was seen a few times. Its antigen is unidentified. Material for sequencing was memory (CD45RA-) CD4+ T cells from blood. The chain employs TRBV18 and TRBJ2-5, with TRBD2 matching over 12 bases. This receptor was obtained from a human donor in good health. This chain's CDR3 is CASSPLASGRARQETQYF. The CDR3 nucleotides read TGTGCCAGCTCACCTTTGGCTAGCGGGAGGGCCCGTCAAGAGACCCAGTACTTC. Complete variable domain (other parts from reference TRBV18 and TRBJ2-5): NAGVMQNPRHLVRRRGQEARLRCSPMKGHSHVYWYRQLPEEGLKFMVYLQKENIIDESGMPKERFSAEFPKEGPSILRIQQVVRGDSAAYFCASSPLASGRARQETQYFGPGTRLLVL.